A single sample is the source of the 31 T cell receptor beta chains below, sequenced in a study of neurological immune-mediated disorders. TCRdb re-derived calls from the 5' RACE reads in MiXCR, one entry per CDR3 protein. The data show about 19,000 distinct CDR3 sequences, roughly 2.6% seen once. The sequenced material came from PBMCs. The receptor set was obtained from a woman aged 18-29 years with multiple sclerosis.

This clonotype is labeled medium-sized. The gene calls are TRBV7-9 and TRBJ2-5; 9 bases match TRBD1. The CDR3 is 14 residues long. Looked up from germline, CDR1 is SEHNR and CDR2 is FQNEAQ (reference sequence). V gave up 3 bases and J gave up 2 bases; unmatched junction bases: 1. The DNA for the CDR3 is TGTGCCAGCAGCTTCGGACAGGGGCAAGAGACCCAGTACTTC. Protein: CASSFGQGQETQYF.

The table lists this clonotype with many counts. The chain joins TRBV20-1 to TRBJ2-1, with 10 bases aligning to TRBD2. CDR3 length: 14 amino acids. Germline CDR1 and CDR2: DFQATT and SNEGSKA (reference sequence). V gave up 6 bases and J gave up 2 bases; unmatched junction bases: 4. The CDR3, as DNA: TGCAGTGCCACACTAGCGGGAACCTACAATGAGCAGTTCTTC. Its translation is CSATLAGTYNEQFF.

This clonotype is medium-sized. V gene TRBV7-9 combines with J gene TRBJ2-5, with D unresolved. CDR1 SEHNR and CDR2 FQNEAQ come from the germline V gene (reference sequence). The CDR3 has 14 residues. Trimming left V 5 bases short and J 6 bases short, with 16 bases between. In DNA, the CDR3 is TGTGCCAGCAGCATTCTATCCCCCCAGCAGACCCAGTACTTC. Protein product: CASSILSPQQTQYF.

In its sample, this clonotype was seen many times. In DNA form, the CDR3 reads TGCGCCAGCAGCTTGGATATTAGGGTGGGCACTGAAGCTTTCTTT. It translates to CASSLDIRVGTEAFF. The chain joins TRBV5-1 to TRBJ1-1, with D uncertain. The germline V gene has CDR1 SGHRS and CDR2 YFSETQ. The V and J ends lost 0 bases and 4 bases respectively, with 13 bases between them. There are 15 residues in the CDR3.

In this sample, this clonotype turned up many times. This sequence joins TRBV20-1 and TRBJ2-1, with D possibly being TRBD2 (5 bases). This CDR3 comprises 12 residues. Germline CDR1 DFQATT, CDR2 SNEGSKA (reference sequence). V was pared by 3 bases and J by 9 bases, with 12 bases between. The CDR3 loop is CSASGNRGEQFF. DNA for the CDR3: TGCAGTGCTAGCGGGAATCGAGGTGAGCAGTTCTTC.

There are many counts of this clonotype. This chain joins TRBV15 and TRBJ2-5, with D tentatively TRBD1 (6 bases). This CDR3 is 15 amino acids long. Germline CDR1 and CDR2: LNHNV and YYDKDF (reference sequence). V was pared by 0 bases and J by 1 base, with 9 bases between. CDR3 sequence reads: CATSREWGPQETQYF. CDR3 bases: TGTGCCACCAGCAGAGAATGGGGGCCCCAAGAGACCCAGTACTTC.

This clonotype appeared many times. CDR3: CSVEDRSRGFGELFF. CDR3 nucleotides: TGCAGCGTTGAAGATCGAAGCAGGGGATTCGGGGAGCTGTTTTTT. The rearrangement links TRBV29-1 to TRBJ2-2; a possible D gene is TRBD1 (6 bases). V was trimmed by 0 bases and J by 7 bases, leaving 15 bases between them. This CDR3 is 15 amino acids long. Germline V gene data show CDR1 as SQVTM and CDR2 as ANQGSEA.

The chain recombines TRBV19 with TRBJ1-5; D remains unclear. The V end was cut by 7 bases, the J end by 7 bases, with 14 bases between. The CDR3 extends over 13 amino acids. The V gene's germline CDR1 is LNHDA and CDR2 SQIVND (reference sequence). The CDR3 here is CASKDALGQPQHF. DNA of the CDR3: TGTGCCAGTAAGGATGCGCTCGGACAGCCCCAGCATTTT. Together with reference TRBV19 and TRBJ1-5, the CDR3 gives the full variable domain: DGGITQSPKYLFRKEGQNVTLSCEQNLNHDAMYWYRQDPGQGLRLIYYSQIVNDFQKGDIAEGYSVSREKKESFPLTVTSAQKNPTAFYLCASKDALGQPQHFGDGTRLSIL.

By share of the sample, this clonotype is medium-sized. The chain uses TRBV9 and TRBJ2-2; tentative D call: TRBD2 (5 bases). V was shortened by 3 bases and J by 5 bases, with 8 bases between the two germline ends. Per germline, CDR1 SGDLS and CDR2 YYNGEE. This CDR3 has 13 amino acids. The CDR3 nucleotides read TGTGCCAGCAGCGCCCGAGGGACCGGGGAGCTGTTTTTT. This translates into CASSARGTGELFF.

This clonotype has ten or more counts. The chain carries TRBV20-1 and TRBJ1-2; 7 bases fit TRBD1. The CDR3 spans 16 residues. The germline gives CDR1 DFQATT, CDR2 SNEGSKA (reference sequence). J was trimmed by 4 bases and V by 3 bases; bases with no gene match: 14. This CDR3 reads CSASKGGRGDAYGYTF. The DNA for the CDR3 is TGCAGTGCTAGTAAAGGGGGCCGTGGGGATGCCTATGGCTACACCTTC.

This clonotype was seen at least ten times. The chain couples TRBV14 to TRBJ2-5; D unresolved. The V end lost 6 bases, the J end lost 5 bases, and 7 bases lay between the germline ends. CDR1 is SGHDN and CDR2 is FVKESK in the germline V gene. The CDR3 length is 11 residues. CDR3 residues: CASSFEETQYF. CDR3 nucleotide sequence: TGTGCCAGCAGTTTCGAGGAGACCCAGTACTTC.

This clonotype was counted at least ten times. This chain connects TRBV12-3 or TRBV12-4 to TRBJ2-2, with TRBD2 as a possible D gene (5 bases). V was pared by 9 bases and J by 0 bases, with 11 bases between. This CDR3 spans 14 amino acids. The DNA for the CDR3 is TGTGCCAGTCAAACTAGTGCGAACACCGGGGAGCTGTTTTTT. It translates to CASQTSANTGELFF.

This clonotype appeared a single time. The chain's CDR3 is CASSDFSPTRTGEQYV. Written as DNA, the CDR3 is TGTGCCAGCAGTGATTTTTCCCCCACACGGACGGGTGAGCAGTACGTC. The chain recombines TRBV6-4 with TRBJ2-7, with D uncertain. The V end was cut by 3 bases, the J end by 7 bases, with 22 bases between. This CDR3 contains 16 residues. Germline CDR1 MRHNA, CDR2 SNTAGT.

There are many counts of this clonotype. V gene TRBV7-6 combines with J gene TRBJ2-2, with no clear D. The CDR3 contains 13 residues. Germline loops: CDR1 SGHVS, CDR2 FNYEAQ. Trimming shortened V by 2 bases and J by 6 bases, and 7 bases separated the two germline ends. The CDR3 reads CASSLNVAGELFF. The CDR3 DNA sequence: TGTGCCAGCAGCTTAAACGTAGCCGGGGAGCTGTTTTTT.

This clonotype was counted ten times or more. The CDR3 sequence: CSVQTGRFYNEQFF. For the CDR3, the DNA is TGCAGCGTTCAGACAGGCAGGTTCTACAATGAGCAGTTCTTC. The chain uses TRBV29-1 and TRBJ2-1; a possible D gene is TRBD1 (6 bases). Trimming cost V 5 bases and J 3 bases, with 14 bases left between them. In germline, CDR1 is SQVTM, CDR2 ANQGSEA. The CDR3 is made up of 14 amino acids.

There are a few counts of this clonotype. The rearrangement uses TRBV7-3 and TRBJ2-1; 15 positions agree with TRBD2. Trimming cost V 4 bases and J 7 bases; bases outside gene matches: 5. The CDR3 sequence is 16 residues long. Germline V CDR1 and CDR2: SGHTA, FQGTGA. CDR3 in DNA: TGTGCCAGCAGCTCCACCGGGACTAGCGGGGGGAATGAGCAGTTCTTC. Protein sequence: CASSSTGTSGGNEQFF.

This clonotype has ten or more counts. The chain employs TRBV20-1 and TRBJ2-2; D not resolved. The CDR3 is 13 amino acids. Germline V gives CDR1 DFQATT, CDR2 SNEGSKA (reference sequence). Trimming removed 5 bases from V and 0 bases from J, with 7 bases in between. CDR3 sequence (DNA): TGCAGTGCTTACCTAGCGAACACCGGGGAGCTGTTTTTT. Its protein product is CSAYLANTGELFF.

This clonotype appeared many times. The gene calls are TRBV27 and TRBJ1-2, with D unclear. The CDR3 contains 13 residues. Germline CDR1 MNHEY, CDR2 SMNVEV (reference sequence). The V end was cut by 3 bases, the J end by 4 bases, with 9 bases between. The CDR3 coding sequence is TGTGCCAGCAGTTTGCGCGCGTCCTATGGCTACACCTTC. Its protein is CASSLRASYGYTF.

Judged by abundance, this clonotype is medium-sized. This chain connects TRBV3-1 to TRBJ1-5; D unresolved. V lost 4 bases to trimming and J lost 2 bases, with 12 bases between them. This CDR3 is 15 amino acids long. CDR1 and CDR2 (germline): LGHDT, YNNKEL (reference sequence). The DNA of the CDR3 is TGTGCCAGCAGCCCCGGCCGCGAGGGCAATCAGCCCCAGCATTTT. As protein: CASSPGREGNQPQHF.

This clonotype was seen ten or more times. The chain recombines TRBV20-1 with TRBJ2-5, with 7 bases fitting TRBD2. The V segment lost 1 base and the J segment 7 bases; nucleotides outside the gene matches: 9. This CDR3 has 14 residues. Germline CDR1 DFQATT, CDR2 SNEGSKA (reference sequence). The CDR3 region is CSARGDTSDGTQYF. Here the CDR3 DNA reads TGCAGTGCTAGAGGCGATACTAGCGACGGGACCCAGTACTTC.

This clonotype was observed at least ten times. The chain couples TRBV11-2 to TRBJ1-5; no definite D call. Germline V gene sequence: CDR1 SGHAT, CDR2 FQNNGV. The CDR3 contains 12 residues. Trimming stripped 1 base from V and 7 bases from J, with 5 bases between. The CDR3 nucleotides read TGTGCCAGCAGCTTAGTGGGACAGCCCCAGCATTTT. Its translation: CASSLVGQPQHF.

In its sample, this clonotype was seen many times. The V and J genes are TRBV7-3 and TRBJ2-1; the D is unclear. Germline lookup yields CDR1 SGHTA and CDR2 FQGTGA. Trimming pared 1 base from V and 0 bases from J, leaving 7 bases between. The CDR3 length is 15 residues. The CDR3 DNA reads as TGTGCCAGCAGCTTAAGTACCAGCTCCTACAATGAGCAGTTCTTC. This gives the protein CASSLSTSSYNEQFF. Based on the CDR3 plus reference TRBV7-3 and TRBJ2-1, the full variable domain is GAGVSQTPSNKVTEKGKYVELRCDPISGHTALYWYRQSLGQGPEFLIYFQGTGAADDSGLPNDRFFAVRPEGSVSTLKIQRTERGDSAVYLCASSLSTSSYNEQFFGPGTRLTVL.

This clonotype was counted many times. The gene calls are TRBV3-1 and TRBJ2-1; 12 bases are a match to TRBD2. The germline V gene encodes CDR1 LGHDT and CDR2 YNNKEL (reference sequence). Trimming cost V 5 bases and J 4 bases; bases outside gene matches: 6. This CDR3 comprises 16 residues. CDR3 coding DNA: TGTGCCAGCAGCGGACCGGGACTAGCGGGTTACAATGAGCAGTTCTTC. Its protein is CASSGPGLAGYNEQFF.

This clonotype was seen ten or more times. The V gene is TRBV19, the J gene TRBJ1-2; TRBD1 matches 9 bases. The CDR3 is 13 amino acids. CDR1 and CDR2 from the germline V gene are LNHDA and SQIVND (reference sequence). The V segment lost 5 bases and the J segment 2 bases; nucleotides outside the gene matches: 0. CDR3 sequence (DNA): TGTGCCAGTAGTGGACAGGGGAACTATGGCTACACCTTC. Its protein is CASSGQGNYGYTF.

This clonotype was counted at least ten times. The gene calls are TRBV12-3 or TRBV12-4 and TRBJ1-5; no reliable D call. V was clipped by 1 base and J by 6 bases, with 7 bases between them. This CDR3 spans 13 amino acids. The CDR3 sequence is CASSLDLGQPQHF. The DNA of the CDR3 is TGTGCCAGCAGTTTAGACCTCGGTCAGCCCCAGCATTTT.

With regard to this clonotype: The conserved closing phenylalanine or tryptophan is absent in this CDR3, likely reflecting a read error. This chain uses TRBV7-2 with TRBJ1-6, with 10 bases identical to TRBD1. Germline CDR1 reads SGHTA; CDR2 reads FQGNSA. Germline trimming cut 7 bases from V and 10 bases from J; bases unmatched to any gene: 10. CDR3 length: 15 residues. CDR3 in amino acids: CASTLGTGEVSPLHV. The CDR3 bases are TGTGCCAGCACCCTGGGGACAGGGGAGGTCTCACCCCTCCACGTT.

This clonotype is medium-sized within its sample. This rearrangement joins TRBV25-1 to TRBJ1-3; D might be TRBD1 (6 bases). Germline V CDR1 and CDR2: MGHDK, SYGVNS. V gave up 6 bases and J gave up 1 base, with 13 bases separating them. This CDR3 is 15 amino acids long. This CDR3 is CASRSNRASGNTIYF. The CDR3, as DNA: TGTGCCAGCAGAAGTAACAGGGCTTCTGGAAACACCATATATTTT. The full variable domain, rest sourced from reference TRBV25-1 and TRBJ1-3, is EADIYQTPRYLVIGTGKKITLECSQTMGHDKMYWYQQDPGMELHLIHYSYGVNSTEKGDLSSESTVSRIRTEHFPLTLESARPSHTSQYLCASRSNRASGNTIYFGEGSWLTVV.

Many counts were recorded for this clonotype. V and J are TRBV5-1 and TRBJ2-3, with 9 bases lining up with TRBD1. J gave up 5 bases and V 4 bases, and 5 bases lay outside the gene matches. Germline V gene data show CDR1 as SGHRS and CDR2 as YFSETQ. This CDR3 contains 14 residues. The CDR3 nucleotides read TGCGCCAGCAGCGCCTTGACAGGGGGAGATACGCAGTATTTT. Translated: CASSALTGGDTQYF.

This clonotype was detected a few times. V gene TRBV6-5 combines with J gene TRBJ1-2, with D tentatively TRBD1 (5 bases). Germline assignment: CDR1 MNHEY and CDR2 SVGAGI. The CDR3 runs to 14 residues. V lost 2 bases and J lost 8, with 15 bases in between. CDR3 sequence: CASSYQGGSRGYTF. As DNA, the CDR3 is TGTGCCAGCAGTTACCAGGGAGGTTCTAGGGGCTACACCTTC.

Notes on this clonotype: This is likely a read error, given that the CDR3 carries no conserved phenylalanine or tryptophan at its end. This chain uses TRBV10-3 with TRBJ1-2; D is undetermined. The V gene lost 6 bases and the J gene lost 6 bases, with 11 bases spanning the gap. The germline CDR1 and CDR2 sequences are ENHRY and SYGVKD. This CDR3 contains 12 residues. The CDR3: CAISSGSNGYTN. The CDR3 bases are TGTGCCATCAGCAGTGGAAGCAATGGCTACACCAAC.

The V gene is TRBV25-1, the J gene TRBJ2-3, with a possible D match to TRBD2 (5 bases). This CDR3 has 14 residues. CDR1 MGHDK and CDR2 SYGVNS come from the germline V gene. The germline V and J ends were trimmed by 2 bases and 5 bases, with 11 bases remaining between them. For the CDR3, the DNA is TGTGCCAGCAGTGAACCGGGGAGTGGAGATACGCAGTATTTT. Protein product: CASSEPGSGDTQYF. Together with reference TRBV25-1 and TRBJ2-3, the CDR3 gives the full variable domain: EADIYQTPRYLVIGTGKKITLECSQTMGHDKMYWYQQDPGMELHLIHYSYGVNSTEKGDLSSESTVSRIRTEHFPLTLESARPSHTSQYLCASSEPGSGDTQYFGPGTRLTVL.